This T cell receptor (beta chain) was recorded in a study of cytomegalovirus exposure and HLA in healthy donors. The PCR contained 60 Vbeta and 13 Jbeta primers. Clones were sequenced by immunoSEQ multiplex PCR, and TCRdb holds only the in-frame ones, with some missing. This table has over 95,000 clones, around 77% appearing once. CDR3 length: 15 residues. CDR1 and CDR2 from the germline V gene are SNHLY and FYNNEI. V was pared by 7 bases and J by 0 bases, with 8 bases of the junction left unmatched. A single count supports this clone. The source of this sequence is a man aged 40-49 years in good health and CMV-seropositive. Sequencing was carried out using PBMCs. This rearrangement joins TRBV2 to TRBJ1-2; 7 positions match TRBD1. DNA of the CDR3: TGTGCCAGCAAGAAACAGGGGCGCTCTAACTATGGCTACACCTTC. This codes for CASKKQGRSNYGYTF. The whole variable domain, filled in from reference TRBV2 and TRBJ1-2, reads EPEVTQTPSHQVTQMGQEVILRCVPISNHLYFYWYRQILGQKVEFLVSFYNNEISEKSEIFDDQFSVERPDGSNFTLKIRSTKLEDSAMYFCASKKQGRSNYGYTFGSGTRLTVV.